The entry below describes one TCR beta chain. Resections were taken during corrective heart surgery, and the thymus tissue came from these. Donors were healthy Finnish infants having corrective surgery for congenital heart defects. Produced via immunoSEQ multiplex PCR; TCRdb's table is partial and in-frame only. The sample carries some 130,000 clones, around 96% recorded once. The sample comes from a study of human thymus T cells. Germline CDR1 is MDHEN and CDR2 is SYDVKM. Trimming took 3 bases from V and 5 from J, leaving 14 bases between them. CDR3 length: 14 amino acids. Sequencing used thymus tissue. The chain combines TRBV28 with TRBJ2-7; D might be TRBD1 (5 bases). This receptor was identified in a boy under two years old with a congenital heart defect but otherwise immunologically healthy. CDR3 bases: TGTGCCAGCAGTTTTTCTCCAGGGTTGCACGAGCAGTACTTC. Translation gives CASSFSPGLHEQYF. Full variable domain (missing parts from reference TRBV28 and TRBJ2-7): DVKVTQSSRYLVKRTGEKVFLECVQDMDHENMFWYRQDPGLGLRLIYFSYDVKMKEKGDIPEGYSVSREKKERFSLILESASTNQTSMYLCASSFSPGLHEQYFGPGTRLTVT.